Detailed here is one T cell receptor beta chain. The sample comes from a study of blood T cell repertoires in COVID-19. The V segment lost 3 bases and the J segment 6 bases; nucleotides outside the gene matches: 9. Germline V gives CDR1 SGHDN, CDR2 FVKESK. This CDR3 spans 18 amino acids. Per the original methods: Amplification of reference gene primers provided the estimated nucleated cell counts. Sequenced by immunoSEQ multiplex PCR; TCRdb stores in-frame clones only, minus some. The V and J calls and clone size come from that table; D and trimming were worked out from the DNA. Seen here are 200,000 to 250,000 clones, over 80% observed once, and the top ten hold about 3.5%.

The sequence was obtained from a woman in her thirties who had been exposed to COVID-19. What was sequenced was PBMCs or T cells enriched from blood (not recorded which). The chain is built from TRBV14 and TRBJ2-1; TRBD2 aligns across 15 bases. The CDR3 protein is CASSHHGLAGGGRNEQFF. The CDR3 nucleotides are TGTGCCAGCAGCCATCACGGACTAGCGGGAGGGGGCCGCAATGAGCAGTTCTTC.